This T cell receptor beta chain was obtained from a study of T cell changes during pregnancy in multiple sclerosis (dated by TCRdb to 2018 to 2020). Some background on the complete study: The study examined how the T cell repertoire changed over the course of pregnancy in women with multiple sclerosis.

The library was produced with the immunoSEQ multiplex PCR assay. TCRdb re-hosts the immuneACCESS table, in-frame sequences only. Its copies lack some clones; in the studies checked, an unresolved V gene accounts for under half of them, and the cause for the rest is not known. The sample yields 60,000 to 90,000 clones; 90% to 95% were counted once. The ten largest clones take up just over 2.5% of the sample. V has 2 bases trimmed and J has 5 bases trimmed; junction bases matching no gene number 12. CDR1 and CDR2 are drawn from the germline V gene: SGHDT, YYEEEE. The CDR3 goes from the cysteine to the phenylalanine over 16 residues. Only CDR3 DNA remains: 48 bases, in frame from the first base. A note on this clone: It has no known antigen specificity. One base away there is no much larger clone; base qualities are not given.

The sample in question was peripheral blood, obtained after pregnancy. The origin of this receptor is a female donor in good health, enrolled as a control in a pregnancy study. The V and J segments used are TRBV5-6 and TRBJ2-7; 8 central bases correspond to TRBD2. The nucleotide sequence reads as follows: TGTGCCAGCAGCTTATGGGGAGCGGGGGAGTTTGACGAGCAGTACTTC. Its translation is CASSLWGAGEFDEQYF.